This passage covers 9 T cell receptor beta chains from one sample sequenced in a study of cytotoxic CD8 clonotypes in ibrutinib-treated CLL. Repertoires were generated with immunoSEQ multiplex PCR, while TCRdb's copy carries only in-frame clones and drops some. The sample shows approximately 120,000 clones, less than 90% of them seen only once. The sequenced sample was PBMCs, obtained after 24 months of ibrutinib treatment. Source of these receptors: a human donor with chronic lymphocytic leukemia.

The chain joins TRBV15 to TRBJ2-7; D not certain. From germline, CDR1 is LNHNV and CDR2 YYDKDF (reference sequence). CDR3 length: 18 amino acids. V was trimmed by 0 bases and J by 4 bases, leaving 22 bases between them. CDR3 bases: TGTGCCACCAGCAGAGAAAAGCAGACACGGGCTTTTATGTACGAGCAGTACTTC. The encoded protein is CATSREKQTRAFMYEQYF.

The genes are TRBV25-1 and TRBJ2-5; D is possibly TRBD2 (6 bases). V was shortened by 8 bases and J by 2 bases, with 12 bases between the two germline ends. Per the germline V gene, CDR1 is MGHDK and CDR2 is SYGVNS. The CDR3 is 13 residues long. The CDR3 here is CASGRDSQETQYF. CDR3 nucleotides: TGTGCCAGCGGCCGGGACTCGCAAGAGACCCAGTACTTC.

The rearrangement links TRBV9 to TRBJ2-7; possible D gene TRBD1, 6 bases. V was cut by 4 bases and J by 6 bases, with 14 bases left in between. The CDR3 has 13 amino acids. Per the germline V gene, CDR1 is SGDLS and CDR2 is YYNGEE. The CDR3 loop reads CASSPRTDGEQYF. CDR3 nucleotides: TGTGCCAGCAGCCCCCGGACAGACGGCGAGCAGTACTTC.

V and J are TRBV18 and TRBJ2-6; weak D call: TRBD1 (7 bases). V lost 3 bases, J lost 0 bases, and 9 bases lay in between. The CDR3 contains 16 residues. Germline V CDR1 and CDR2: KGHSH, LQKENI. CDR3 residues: CASSPEGASGANVLTF. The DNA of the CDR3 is TGTGCCAGCTCACCGGAGGGGGCCTCTGGGGCCAACGTCCTGACTTTC.

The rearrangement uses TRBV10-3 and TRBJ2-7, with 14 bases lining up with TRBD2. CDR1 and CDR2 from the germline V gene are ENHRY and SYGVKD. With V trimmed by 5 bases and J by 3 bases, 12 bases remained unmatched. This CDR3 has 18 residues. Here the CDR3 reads CAISTPGTSGGRIYEQYF. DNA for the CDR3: TGTGCCATCAGTACCCCCGGGACTAGCGGGGGCCGTATCTACGAGCAGTACTTC.

The CDR3 loop is CASSTGALTGNTIYF. The CDR3 bases are TGTGCCAGCAGCACAGGAGCGTTGACTGGAAACACCATATATTTT. The genes are TRBV9 and TRBJ1-3, with D possibly TRBD1 on 5 matching bases. This CDR3 spans 15 amino acids. Germline assignment: CDR1 SGDLS and CDR2 YYNGEE. The V end lost 4 bases, the J end lost 2 bases, and 13 bases lay between the germline ends.

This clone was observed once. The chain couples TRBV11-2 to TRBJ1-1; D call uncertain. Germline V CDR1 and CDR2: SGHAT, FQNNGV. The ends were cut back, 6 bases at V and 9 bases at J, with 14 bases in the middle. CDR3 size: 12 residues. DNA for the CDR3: TGTGCCAGCAGACCCCCGGGCCTCCAAGCTTTCTTT. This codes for CASRPPGLQAFF. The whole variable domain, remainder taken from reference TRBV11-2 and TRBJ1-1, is EAGVAQSPRYKIIEKRQSVAFWCNPISGHATLYWYQQILGQGPKLLIQFQNNGVVDDSQLPKDRFSAERLKGVDSTLKIQPAKLEDSAVYLCASRPPGLQAFFGQGTRLTVV.

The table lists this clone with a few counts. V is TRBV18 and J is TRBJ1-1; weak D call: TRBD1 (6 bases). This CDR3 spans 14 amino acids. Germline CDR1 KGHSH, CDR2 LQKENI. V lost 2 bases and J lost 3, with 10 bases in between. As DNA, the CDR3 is TGTGCCAGCTCACCAGGGGGCAAGGACACTGAAGCTTTCTTT. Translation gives CASSPGGKDTEAFF.

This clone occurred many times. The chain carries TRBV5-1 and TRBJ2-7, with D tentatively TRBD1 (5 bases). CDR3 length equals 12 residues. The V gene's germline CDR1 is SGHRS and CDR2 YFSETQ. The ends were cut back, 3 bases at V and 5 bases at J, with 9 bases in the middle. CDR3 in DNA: TGCGCCAGCAGCTATGACAGTCACGAGCAGTACTTC. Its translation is CASSYDSHEQYF.